Following are 5 T cell receptor beta chains from one sample sequenced in a study of metastatic and nonmetastatic thyroid tumors. Until they underwent thyroid surgery, no patient had received any treatment. TCRdb re-clonotyped the PCR reads via MiXCR. The data hold 7,000 to 9,500 clones, with about 32% observed a single time. Sequenced material: tumor tissue. These receptors all come from a female donor with papillary thyroid cancer or a benign thyroid nodule (not recorded which). Some clones in this sample may be carry-over from other donors' samples.

This clone appeared a few times. The chain employs TRBV28 and TRBJ1-1; D is undetermined. CDR1 is MDHEN, CDR2 SYDVKM, per germline. This CDR3 has 12 amino acids. V shed 2 bases and J shed 2 bases, with 3 bases lying between them. In DNA, the CDR3 is TGTGCCAGCAGTTTAAAAAACACTGAAGCTTTCTTT. As protein: CASSLKNTEAFF.

This clone occurred a few times. This chain uses TRBV28 with TRBJ2-7; no clear D gene. Germline V gene lookup returns CDR1 MDHEN and CDR2 SYDVKM. V was cut by 7 bases and J by 3 bases, with 16 bases left in between. This CDR3 has 14 residues. The CDR3 spells CASTPTDTYYEQYF. The CDR3 DNA reads as TGTGCCAGCACCCCGACCGACACTTACTACGAGCAGTACTTC.

This clone was seen a handful of times. The chain employs TRBV6-4 and TRBJ2-3; 13 positions match TRBD2. The CDR3 consists of 15 residues. Unmatched junction bases numbered 1, after V lost 3 bases and J lost 4 bases. The germline gives CDR1 MRHNA, CDR2 SNTAGT. CDR3 coding DNA: TGTGCCAGCAGTGAACTAGCGGGGGGGCCAGATACGCAGTATTTT. As protein: CASSELAGGPDTQYF.

In this sample, this clone turned up a few times. A read error may account for a junction end that differs from germline. The J gene is TRBJ2-1, the V gene TRBV6-2 or TRBV6-3; no clear D gene. The CDR3 totals 14 residues. Germline V lookup: CDR1 MNHEY, CDR2 SVGEGT. The CDR3 bases are TGTGCTAGCAGGAACCTTAACTCCTATAATGAGCAGTTCTTC. Its translation: CASRNLNSYNEQFF.

This clone was seen repeatedly, ten times or more. This sequence joins TRBV7-8 and TRBJ2-7; 9 bases map to TRBD1. V was pared by 2 bases and J by 6 bases, with 2 bases of the junction left unmatched. Germline lookup yields CDR1 SGHVS and CDR2 FQNEAQ. The CDR3 covers 13 residues. CDR3 in amino acids: CASSLQTGGEQYF. The CDR3 bases are TGTGCCAGCAGCTTACAGACAGGGGGCGAGCAGTACTTC.